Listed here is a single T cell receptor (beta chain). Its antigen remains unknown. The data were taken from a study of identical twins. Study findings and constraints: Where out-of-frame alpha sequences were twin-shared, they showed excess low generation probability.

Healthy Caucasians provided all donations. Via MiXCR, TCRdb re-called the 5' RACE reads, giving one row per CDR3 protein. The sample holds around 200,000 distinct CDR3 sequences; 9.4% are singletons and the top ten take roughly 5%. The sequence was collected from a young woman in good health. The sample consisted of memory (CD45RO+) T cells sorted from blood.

CDR3 DNA sequence: TGTGCCAGCAGCTTAGAGACTATTGACAATGAGCAGTTCTTC. Protein: CASSLETIDNEQFF. The rearrangement joins TRBV7-6 to TRBJ2-1; D is perhaps TRBD2 (5 bases). The CDR3 has 14 residues. In germline, CDR1 is SGHVS, CDR2 FNYEAQ. The V gene lost 1 base and the J gene lost 5 bases, with 9 bases spanning the gap.